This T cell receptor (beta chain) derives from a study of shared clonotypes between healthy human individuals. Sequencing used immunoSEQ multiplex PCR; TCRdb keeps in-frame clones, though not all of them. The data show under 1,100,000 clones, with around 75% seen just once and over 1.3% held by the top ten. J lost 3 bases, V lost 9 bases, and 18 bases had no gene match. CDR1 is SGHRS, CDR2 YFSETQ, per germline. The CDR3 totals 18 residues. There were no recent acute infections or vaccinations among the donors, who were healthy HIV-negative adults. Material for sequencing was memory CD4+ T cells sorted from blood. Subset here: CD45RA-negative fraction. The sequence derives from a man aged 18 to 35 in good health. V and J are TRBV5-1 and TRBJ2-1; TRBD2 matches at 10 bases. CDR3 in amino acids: CATQWSSGGPWFYNEQFF. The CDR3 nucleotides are TGCGCCACCCAGTGGAGTAGCGGGGGGCCCTGGTTCTACAATGAGCAGTTCTTC.